Sequencing of this T cell receptor beta chain was carried out in a study of spatial heterogeneity in lung cancer (dated by TCRdb to the late 2010s). Study-level background: Beta-chain transcripts were consistently detected in greater numbers than alpha-chain transcripts, which likely reflects a higher abundance of beta-chain transcripts. In the raw uncorrected reads, each unique combination of TCR and UMI appeared more than ten times on average. In non-small cell lung cancer, the study made a quantitative comparison of TCR alpha and beta repertoires among multiple tumor regions, matched nontumor lung and blood. The study linked features of the TCR repertoire to counts of nonsynonymous mutations, which were determined by whole-exome sequencing of tumor tissue. At surgery, hundreds of tumor regions, around 65 matched nontumor lung samples and fewer than 60 PBMC samples were TCR-sequenced for both alpha and beta chains.

The V and J ends are trimmed by 1 base and 5 bases, leaving 6 bases between them. The germline V gene supplies CDR1 MDHEN and CDR2 SYDVKM. The CDR3 runs 13 amino acids, cysteine and phenylalanine included. Only the CDR3 region is kept as DNA, spanning 39 bases read in frame from base 1. This clonotype was counted a few times. This clone's antigen is unknown. Base quality data are lacking; no much larger clone is found one base away. Preparation of the library involved 5' RACE. Sequencing relied on a NextSeq 500. The TCR library protocol attached a unique molecular identifier to each TCR cDNA molecule to allow correction of PCR and sequencing errors. Turning to the authors' computational methods: TCR identification, UMI-based error correction and CDR3 extraction were performed with Decombinator tools. TCRs above a frequency of 2 per 1,000, corresponding to the top 1% of the tumor frequency distribution, were defined as expanded. Renyi diversity was calculated using the R vegan package after each repertoire was subsampled 100 times to 5,000 TCRs. To build CDR3 similarity networks, amino acid triplet string-kernel similarity was used, and CDR3s were connected when their pairwise similarity was above 0.82. TCRdb's own reprocessing of the public reads used fastp at Q25 and MiXCR and kept productive beta chains. When rows share a CDR3 protein, they turn into one entry using the most common DNA and genes. The V and J calls and clone size come from TCRdb's table, not from the authors' own analysis. The sample table lists roughly 100,000 distinct CDR3 sequences, roughly 9.5% of them with a count of one. Of the sample, roughly 7.2% is held by the ten largest clones.

Per the publication, the time point label means: sample taken at primary tumor resection. TCR sequencing used whole RNA extracted from tumor and nontumor lung tissue, or from cryopreserved PBMC samples, without cell sorting. Samples were obtained from approximately 72 patients with early-stage, untreated non-small cell lung cancer from the lung TRACERx cohort. Only patients for whom sufficient RNA was available from at least two tumor regions were selected for TCR sequencing. What the authors observed across the whole study: Confirming at a functional level the hypothesis that regional TCRs recognize regional mutations was considered to require additional single-cell paired TCR alpha and beta sequencing. Ubiquitous expanded tumor TCRs were found in blood more often at tumor resection than at routine follow-up.

Sample: PBMCs, taken at surgery. The sequence was collected from a male donor with early-stage non-small cell lung cancer. The chain uses TRBV28 and TRBJ1-5, with the D gene not confidently named. The DNA sequence reads TGTGCCAGCAGTTTATTTGGAGATCAGCCCCAGCATTTT. Translated, this is CASSLFGDQPQHF. The CDR3, completed at both ends by the reference TRBV28 and TRBJ1-5 genes, gives the full variable domain DVKVTQSSRYLVKRTGEKVFLECVQDMDHENMFWYRQDPGLGLRLIYFSYDVKMKEKGDIPEGYSVSREKKERFSLILESASTNQTSMYLCASSLFGDQPQHFGDGTRLSIL.